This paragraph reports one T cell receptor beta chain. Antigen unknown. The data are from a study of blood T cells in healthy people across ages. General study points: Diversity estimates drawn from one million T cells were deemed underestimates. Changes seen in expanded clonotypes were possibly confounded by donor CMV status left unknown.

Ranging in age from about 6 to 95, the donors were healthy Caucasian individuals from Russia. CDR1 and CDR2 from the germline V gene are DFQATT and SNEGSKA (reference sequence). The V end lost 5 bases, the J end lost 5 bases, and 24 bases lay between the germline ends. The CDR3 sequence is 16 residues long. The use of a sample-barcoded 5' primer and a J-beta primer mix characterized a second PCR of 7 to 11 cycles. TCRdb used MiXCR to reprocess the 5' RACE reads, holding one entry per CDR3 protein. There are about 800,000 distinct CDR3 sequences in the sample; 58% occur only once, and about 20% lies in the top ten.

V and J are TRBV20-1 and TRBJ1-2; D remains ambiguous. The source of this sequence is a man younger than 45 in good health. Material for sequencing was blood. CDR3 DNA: TGCAGTGCTCGAATCCGTCTAGGCAGGCCATTATATGGCTACACCTTC. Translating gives CSARIRLGRPLYGYTF.